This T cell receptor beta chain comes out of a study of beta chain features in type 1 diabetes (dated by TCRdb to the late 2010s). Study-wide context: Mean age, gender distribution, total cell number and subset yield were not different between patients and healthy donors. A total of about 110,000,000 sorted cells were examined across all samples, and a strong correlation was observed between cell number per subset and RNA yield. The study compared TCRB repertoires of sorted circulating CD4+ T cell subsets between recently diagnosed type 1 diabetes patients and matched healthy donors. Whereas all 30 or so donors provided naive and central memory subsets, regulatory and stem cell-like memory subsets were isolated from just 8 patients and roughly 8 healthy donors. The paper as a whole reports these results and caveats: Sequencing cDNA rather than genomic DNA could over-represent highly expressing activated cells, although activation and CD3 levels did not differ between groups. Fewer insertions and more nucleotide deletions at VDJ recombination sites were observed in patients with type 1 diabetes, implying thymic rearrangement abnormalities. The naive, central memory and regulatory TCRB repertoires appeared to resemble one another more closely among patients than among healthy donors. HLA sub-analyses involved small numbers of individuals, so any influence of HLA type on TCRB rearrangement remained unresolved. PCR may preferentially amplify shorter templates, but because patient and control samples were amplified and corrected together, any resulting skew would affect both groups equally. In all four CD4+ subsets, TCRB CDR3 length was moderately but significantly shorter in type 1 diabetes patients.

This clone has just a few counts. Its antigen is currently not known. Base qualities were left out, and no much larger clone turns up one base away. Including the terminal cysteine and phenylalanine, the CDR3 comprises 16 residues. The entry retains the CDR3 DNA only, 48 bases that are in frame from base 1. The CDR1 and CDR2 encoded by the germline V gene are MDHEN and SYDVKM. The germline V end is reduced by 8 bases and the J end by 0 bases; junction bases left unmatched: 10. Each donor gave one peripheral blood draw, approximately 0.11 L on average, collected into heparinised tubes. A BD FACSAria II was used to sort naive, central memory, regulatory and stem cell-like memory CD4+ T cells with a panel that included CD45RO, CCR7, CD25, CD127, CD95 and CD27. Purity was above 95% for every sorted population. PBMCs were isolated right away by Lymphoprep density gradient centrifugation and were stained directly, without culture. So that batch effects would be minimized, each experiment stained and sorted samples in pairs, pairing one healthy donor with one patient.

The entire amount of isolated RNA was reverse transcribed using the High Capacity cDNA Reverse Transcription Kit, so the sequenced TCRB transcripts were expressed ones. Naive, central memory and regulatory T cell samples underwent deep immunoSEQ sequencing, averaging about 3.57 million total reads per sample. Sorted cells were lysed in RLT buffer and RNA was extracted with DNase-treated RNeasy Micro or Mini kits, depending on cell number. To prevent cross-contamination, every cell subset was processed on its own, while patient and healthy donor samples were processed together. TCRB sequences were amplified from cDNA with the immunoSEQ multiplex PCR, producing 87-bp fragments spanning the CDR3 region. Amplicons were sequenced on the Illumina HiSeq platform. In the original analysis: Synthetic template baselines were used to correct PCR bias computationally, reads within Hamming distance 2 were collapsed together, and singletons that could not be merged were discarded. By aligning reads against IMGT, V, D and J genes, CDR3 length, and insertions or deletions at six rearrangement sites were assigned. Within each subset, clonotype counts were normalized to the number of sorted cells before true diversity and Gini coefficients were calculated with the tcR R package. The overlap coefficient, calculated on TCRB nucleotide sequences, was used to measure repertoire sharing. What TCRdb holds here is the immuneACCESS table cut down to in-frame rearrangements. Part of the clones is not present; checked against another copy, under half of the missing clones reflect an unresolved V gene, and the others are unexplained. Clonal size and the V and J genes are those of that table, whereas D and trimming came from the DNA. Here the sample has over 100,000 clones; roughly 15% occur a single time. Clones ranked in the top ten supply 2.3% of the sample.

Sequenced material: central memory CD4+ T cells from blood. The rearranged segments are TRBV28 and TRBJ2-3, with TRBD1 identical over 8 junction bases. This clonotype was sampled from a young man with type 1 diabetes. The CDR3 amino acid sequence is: CASRTGSPSSTDTQYF. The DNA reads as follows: TGTGCCAGCCGGACAGGGTCGCCTTCTAGCACAGATACGCAGTATTTT.